These T cell receptor beta chains were read from a single sample in a study of cytotoxic CD8 clonotypes in ibrutinib-treated CLL. Sequencing used immunoSEQ multiplex PCR; TCRdb keeps in-frame clones, though not all of them. The sample lists some 130,000 clones, 70% to 90% occurring once. Sample: PBMCs, taken after 24 months of ibrutinib treatment. These receptor sequences come from a human donor with chronic lymphocytic leukemia. CDR3s include the opening cysteine and the closing phenylalanine or tryptophan. D genes are given only for firm matches. Clone size is stated in some rows and not others, as once, few, many or a class when expanded.

>NA|TRBJ1-2|TRBV7-9|NA
TGTGCCAGCAGCTTAGTGACAAATGGCTACACCTTC
CASSLVTNGYTF
>NA|TRBJ2-7|TRBV9|NA
TGTGCCAGCAGCGTAGGGGACCGCTCCTACGAGCAGTACTTC
CASSVGDRSYEQYF
>TRBD2|TRBJ2-7|TRBV4-1|NA
TGCGCCAGCAGCCAATGGTTCATTAAGCGGGAGGCGAGAGAGCAGTACTTC
CASSQWFIKREAREQYF
>NA|TRBJ2-4|TRBV15|NA
TGTGCCACCAGCAGAGATTCTGGGTCCCTGAAAAACATTCAGTACTTC
CATSRDSGSLKNIQYF
>NA|TRBJ2-5|TRBV15|NA
TGTGCCACCAGCAGAGGCGGGAACCAAGAGACCCAGTACTTC
CATSRGGNQETQYF
>NA|TRBJ2-1|TRBV19|NA
TGTGCCAGTAGTATTGACGGGCTAGCCTACAATGAGCAGTTCTTC
CASSIDGLAYNEQFF
>TRBD1|TRBJ1-2|TRBV7-9|NA
TGTGCCAGCAGCAGGGGACAGGGACTCGATGGCTACACCTTC
CASSRGQGLDGYTF
>NA|TRBJ1-2|TRBV28|once
TGTGCCGTCCCGGCCGGGACCAGATATGGCTACACCTTC
CAVPAGTRYGYTF
>NA|TRBJ2-7|TRBV5-1|few
TGCGCCAGCAGCTTAAGGACGGAGTACCAATTCTCCTACGAGCAGTACTTC
CASSLRTEYQFSYEQYF
>NA|TRBJ2-2|TRBV30|NA
TGTGCCTGGACCGTGGGTTTCGGGCTTGGGGAGCTGTTTTTT
CAWTVGFGLGELFF
>NA|TRBJ1-2|TRBV6-5|few
TGTGCCAGCAGCCTCGGTTCGGGTGGCTACACCTTC
CASSLGSGGYTF
>NA|TRBJ1-3|TRBV7-3|NA
TGTGCCAGCAGCGTAGGTCAGGGAAACACCATATATTTT
CASSVGQGNTIYF
>NA|TRBJ1-1|TRBV11-2|NA
TGTGCCAGCAGCCCCGACCCGAACACTGAAGCTTTCTTT
CASSPDPNTEAFF
>TRBD1|TRBJ2-1|TRBV9|NA
TGTGCCAGCAGCTCGGGACAGACCTACAATGAGCAGTTCTTC
CASSSGQTYNEQFF
>TRBD2|TRBJ2-7|TRBV29-1|NA
TGCAGCGTTGAAAGGCGGGAGGGCCTCTACGAGCAGTACTTC
CSVERREGLYEQYF
>TRBD2|TRBJ2-5|TRBV5-6|NA
TGTGCCAGCAGCTTGCAACTAGCGGAGTACCAAGAGACCCAGTACTTC
CASSLQLAEYQETQYF
>NA|TRBJ2-1|TRBV7-2|NA
TGTGCCAGCAGCTCCGGGACCTCAAAGAGGAGAGAGCAGTTCTTC
CASSSGTSKRREQFF
>NA|TRBJ2-1|TRBV7-2|few
TGTGCCAGCAGCCTCGACCTAACGGGAGTCTACAATGAGCAGTTCTTC
CASSLDLTGVYNEQFF
>TRBD1|TRBJ2-3|TRBV11-2|NA
TGTGCCAGCAGCGAGGGGGCGCGTACAGATACGCAGTATTTT
CASSEGARTDTQYF
>NA|TRBJ1-4|TRBV9|NA
TGTGCCAGCAGCGGGGACGGTACTAATGAAAAACTGTTTTTT
CASSGDGTNEKLFF
>NA|TRBJ2-5|TRBV7-2|NA
TGTGCCAGCAGGAAGGACAGATCCCAAGAGACCCAGTACTTC
CASRKDRSQETQYF
>NA|TRBJ1-2|TRBV19|NA
TGTGCCAGTAGTACCCGAGGCTCCAGCAGCTACACCTTC
CASSTRGSSSYTF
>NA|TRBJ1-2|TRBV13|NA
TGTGCCAGCAGCTTAGGTCTGGGACACCCTAACTATGGCTACACCTTC
CASSLGLGHPNYGYTF
>NA|TRBJ1-2|TRBV7-9|NA
TGTGCCAGCAGCTTAGTTGGGATAGCCTATGGCTACACCTTC
CASSLVGIAYGYTF
>TRBD1|TRBJ1-1|TRBV7-2|NA
TGTGCCAGCAGCCCCTCAGGGGGGCCGAACACTGAAGCTTTCTTT
CASSPSGGPNTEAFF
>NA|TRBJ1-3|TRBV9|NA
TGTGCCAGCAGCGCAAGCTGGCGGACGTCTGGAAACACCATATATTTT
CASSASWRTSGNTIYF
>TRBD2|TRBJ2-3|TRBV18|NA
TGTGCCAGCTCGAGCGGGAGGGCCCCGGATACGCAGTATTTT
CASSSGRAPDTQYF
>TRBD1|TRBJ1-6|TRBV4-2|NA
TGTGCCAGCAGCCAGAGAACGGGGACAGGGGATAATTCACCCCTCCACTTT
CASSQRTGTGDNSPLHF
>NA|TRBJ2-7|TRBV21-1|NA
TGTGCCTCAGCGCAGGGAGGAGGCGAGCAGTACTTC
CASAQGGGEQYF
>TRBD2|TRBJ2-5|TRBV28|NA
TGTGCCAGCAGGGGAGGGAGATCGGGGCAAGAGACCCAGTACTTC
CASRGGRSGQETQYF
>NA|TRBJ2-7|TRBV6-1|NA
TGTGCCAGCAGTGAACTGCAGACTAAGCAGTACTTC
CASSELQTKQYF
>NA|TRBJ2-7|TRBV9|NA
TGTGCCAGCAGCGTAGGCGGGCTAGCCGAGCAGTACTTC
CASSVGGLAEQYF